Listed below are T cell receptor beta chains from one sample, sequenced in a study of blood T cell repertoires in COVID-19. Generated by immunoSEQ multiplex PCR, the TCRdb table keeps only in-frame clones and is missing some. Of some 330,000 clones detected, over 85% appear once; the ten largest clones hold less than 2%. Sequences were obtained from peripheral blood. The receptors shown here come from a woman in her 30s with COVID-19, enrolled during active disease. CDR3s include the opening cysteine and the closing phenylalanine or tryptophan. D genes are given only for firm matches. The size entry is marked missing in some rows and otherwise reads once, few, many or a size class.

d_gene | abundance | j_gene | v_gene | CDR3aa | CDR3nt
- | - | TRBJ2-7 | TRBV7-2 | CASSLVLDYEQYF | TGTGCCAGCAGCTTAGTACTTGACTACGAGCAGTACTTC
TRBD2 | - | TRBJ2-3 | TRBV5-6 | CASSYISGTPTDTQYF | TGTGCCAGCAGCTATATTAGCGGGACCCCCACAGATACGCAGTATTTT
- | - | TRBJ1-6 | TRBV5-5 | CASSLDTSPLHF | TGTGCCAGCAGCTTGGACACTTCACCCCTCCACTTT
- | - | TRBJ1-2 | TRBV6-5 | CASSYGRYGYTF | TGTGCCAGCAGTTATGGGAGATATGGCTACACCTTC
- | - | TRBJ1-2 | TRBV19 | CASSPFGRGYGYTF | TGTGCCAGTAGTCCCTTCGGGAGGGGGTATGGCTACACCTTC
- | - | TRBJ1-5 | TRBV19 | CASSIERTANQPQHF | TGTGCCAGTAGTATTGAGCGGACAGCTAATCAGCCCCAGCATTTT
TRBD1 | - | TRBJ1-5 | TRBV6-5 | CASGKDRGGNQPQHF | TGTGCCAGCGGTAAGGACAGGGGAGGCAATCAGCCCCAGCATTTT
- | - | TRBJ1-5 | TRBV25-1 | CASPDSHQPQHF | TGTGCCAGCCCGGACAGCCATCAGCCCCAGCATTTT
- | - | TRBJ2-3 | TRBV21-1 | CASSKGSSVQQSYTQYF | TGTGCCAGCAGCAAAGGGTCCTCCGTACAACAGTCGTATACGCAGTATTTT
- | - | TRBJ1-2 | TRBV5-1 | CASSWGGEGNYGYAF | TGCGCCAGCAGCTGGGGCGGGGAAGGGAACTATGGCTACGCCTTC
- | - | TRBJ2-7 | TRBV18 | CASSPGADSYEQYF | TGTGCCAGCTCACCAGGGGCTGACTCCTACGAGCAGTACTTC
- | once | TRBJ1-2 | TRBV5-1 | CASTRGEYGYTF | TGCGCCAGCACGCGGGGGGAATATGGCTACACCTTC
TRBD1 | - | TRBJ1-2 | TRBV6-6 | CAITGPGQGSYTF | TGTGCCATCACCGGCCCGGGACAGGGGTCGTACACCTTC
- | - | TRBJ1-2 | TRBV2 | CASSRGGAGGYTF | TGTGCCAGCAGTCGGGGGGGCGCGGGAGGCTACACCTTC
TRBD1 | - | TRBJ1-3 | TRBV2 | CASSFQGASGNTIYF | TGTGCCAGCAGCTTTCAGGGGGCGTCGGGAAACACCATATATTTT
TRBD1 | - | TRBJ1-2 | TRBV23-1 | CASSQRGLENYGYTF | TGCGCCAGCAGTCAAAGGGGGCTGGAGAACTATGGCTACACCTTC
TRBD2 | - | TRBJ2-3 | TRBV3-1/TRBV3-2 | CASSQDSFFSGGEMDTQYF | TGTGCCAGCAGCCAAGACTCTTTCTTTAGCGGGGGAGAAATGGATACGCAGTATTTT
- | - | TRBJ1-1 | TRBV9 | CASSVVSGGAEAFF | TGTGCCAGCAGCGTAGTTAGCGGGGGGGCAGAAGCTTTCTTT
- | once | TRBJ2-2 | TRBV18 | CASSPPSLRNGELFF | TGTGCCAGCTCACCACCGTCCTTGAGAAACGGGGAGCTGTTTTTT
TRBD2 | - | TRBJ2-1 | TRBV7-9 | CASSPVGTSSYNEQFF | TGTGCCAGCAGCCCGGTCGGGACTAGCTCCTACAATGAGCAGTTCTTC
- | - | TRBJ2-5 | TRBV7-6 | CASKHIQGGGETQYF | TGTGCCAGCAAACACATTCAGGGAGGCGGCGAGACCCAGTACTTC
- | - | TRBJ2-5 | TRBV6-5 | CASSYLWSSPGETQYF | TGTGCCAGCAGTTACCTGTGGTCAAGCCCTGGTGAGACCCAGTACTTC
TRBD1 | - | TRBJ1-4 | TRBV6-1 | CASSGVTGVDREKLFF | TGTGCCAGCAGTGGAGTGACAGGGGTCGATCGCGAAAAACTGTTTTTT
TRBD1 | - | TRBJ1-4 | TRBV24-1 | CATSDPGQGEKLFF | TGTGCCACCAGTGATCCGGGACAGGGAGAAAAACTGTTTTTT
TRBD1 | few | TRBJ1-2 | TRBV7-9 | CASSSGQGESVDGYTF | TGTGCCAGCAGCTCCGGACAGGGAGAGAGCGTGGATGGCTACACCTTC
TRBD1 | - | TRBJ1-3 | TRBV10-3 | CAISGDSSGNTIYF | TGTGCCATCAGTGGGGACAGCTCTGGAAACACCATATATTTT
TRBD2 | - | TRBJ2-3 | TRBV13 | CASSLRSGPDTQYF | TGTGCCAGCAGCTTACGTAGCGGGCCCGATACGCAGTATTTT
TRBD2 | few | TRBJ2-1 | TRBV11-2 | CASSFSGGYYNEQFF | TGTGCCAGCAGCTTTAGCGGGGGGTACTACAATGAGCAGTTCTTC
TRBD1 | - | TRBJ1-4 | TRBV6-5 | CASSFETGEKLFF | TGTGCCAGCAGTTTCGAGACAGGGGAAAAACTGTTTTTT
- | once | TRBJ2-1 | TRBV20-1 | CSASFPSPHNEQFF | TGCAGTGCTAGTTTCCCTAGCCCTCACAATGAGCAGTTCTTC